Listed below are T cell receptor beta chains from one sample, sequenced in a study of blood T cell repertoires in COVID-19. Generated by immunoSEQ multiplex PCR, the TCRdb table keeps only in-frame clones and is missing some. Counted here are about 36,000 clones, roughly 73% occurring once; the ten biggest clones make up 33%. The sequenced sample was peripheral blood. The receptor source for this set is a man aged 55 to 70 with acute or convalescent COVID-19. CDR3s include the opening cysteine and the closing phenylalanine or tryptophan. Fields, in order: D gene, J gene, V gene, clone size, CDR3 protein, CDR3 DNA. D genes are given only for firm matches. A row's size may be missing; if present it is once, few, many or a size class.

d_gene: -
j_gene: TRBJ2-2
v_gene: TRBV7-7
abundance: -
CDR3aa: CASSLARQATGELFF
CDR3nt: TGTGCCAGCAGCTTAGCGCGTCAGGCCACCGGGGAGCTGTTTTTT

d_gene: TRBD2
j_gene: TRBJ2-1
v_gene: TRBV9
abundance: few
CDR3aa: CASSFRTGTSDHNEQFF
CDR3nt: TGTGCCAGCAGCTTCCGCACCGGGACTAGCGATCACAATGAGCAGTTCTTC

d_gene: TRBD2
j_gene: TRBJ2-7
v_gene: TRBV5-4
abundance: -
CDR3aa: CASSRTSGGSYEQYF
CDR3nt: TGTGCCAGCAGCCGGACTAGCGGGGGTTCCTACGAGCAGTACTTC

d_gene: TRBD2
j_gene: TRBJ2-2
v_gene: TRBV24-1
abundance: -
CDR3aa: CATGTGPLAGDTGELFF
CDR3nt: TGTGCCACCGGGACAGGTCCTCTAGCGGGAGACACCGGGGAGCTGTTTTTT

d_gene: TRBD2
j_gene: TRBJ2-2
v_gene: TRBV7-2
abundance: -
CDR3aa: CASSLASHSGRWTGELFF
CDR3nt: TGTGCCAGCAGCTTAGCTTCTCATAGCGGGAGATGGACCGGGGAGCTGTTTTTT

d_gene: -
j_gene: TRBJ1-4
v_gene: TRBV14
abundance: -
CDR3aa: CASSQGGSSHNEKLFF
CDR3nt: TGTGCCAGCAGCCAGGGGGGAAGCAGTCATAATGAAAAACTGTTTTTT

d_gene: -
j_gene: TRBJ1-1
v_gene: TRBV7-2
abundance: once
CDR3aa: CASSLRARGTEAFF
CDR3nt: TGTGCCAGCAGCCTCCGGGCCCGGGGGACTGAAGCTTTCTTT

d_gene: -
j_gene: TRBJ2-4
v_gene: TRBV7-9
abundance: -
CDR3aa: CASSPVALAKNIQYF
CDR3nt: TGTGCCAGCAGCCCCGTAGCCCTAGCCAAAAACATTCAGTACTTC

d_gene: TRBD2
j_gene: TRBJ2-1
v_gene: TRBV4-2
abundance: -
CDR3aa: CASSQDGALTSGGFNEQFF
CDR3nt: TGTGCCAGCAGCCAAGATGGGGCCCTGACTAGCGGGGGGTTCAATGAGCAGTTCTTC

d_gene: -
j_gene: TRBJ2-1
v_gene: TRBV3-1/TRBV3-2
abundance: -
CDR3aa: CASSRLRSYNEQFF
CDR3nt: TGTGCCAGCAGCAGACTCCGCTCCTACAATGAGCAGTTCTTC

d_gene: -
j_gene: TRBJ1-5
v_gene: TRBV29-1
abundance: -
CDR3aa: CSVSSGSHQPQHF
CDR3nt: TGCAGCGTTTCCTCAGGGTCCCATCAGCCCCAGCATTTT

d_gene: -
j_gene: TRBJ2-1
v_gene: TRBV6-2/TRBV6-3
abundance: -
CDR3aa: CASSYPTGTRQFF
CDR3nt: TGTGCCAGCAGTTACCCCACAGGGACCAGGCAGTTCTTC

d_gene: TRBD2
j_gene: TRBJ2-1
v_gene: TRBV4-1
abundance: once
CDR3aa: CASSQEIPAGPQDEQFF
CDR3nt: TGCGCCAGCAGCCAAGAAATCCCAGCGGGACCCCAGGATGAGCAGTTCTTC

d_gene: TRBD2
j_gene: TRBJ2-7
v_gene: TRBV7-8
abundance: once
CDR3aa: CASSTDRELAGDPHNF
CDR3nt: TGTGCCAGCAGCACCGACAGGGAATTAGCGGGAGACCCACACAACTTC

d_gene: TRBD2
j_gene: TRBJ2-1
v_gene: TRBV27
abundance: -
CDR3aa: CASRLLLAGVYNEQFF
CDR3nt: TGTGCCAGCCGCCTCCTACTAGCGGGAGTGTACAATGAGCAGTTCTTC

d_gene: TRBD2
j_gene: TRBJ2-3
v_gene: TRBV3-1/TRBV3-2
abundance: -
CDR3aa: CASSLRGGTDTQYF
CDR3nt: TGTGCCAGCAGCCTTCGGGGGGGTACAGATACGCAGTATTTT

d_gene: -
j_gene: TRBJ2-7
v_gene: TRBV3-1/TRBV3-2
abundance: -
CDR3aa: CASRRGSSYEQYF
CDR3nt: TGTGCCAGCAGGCGCGGGTCCTCCTACGAGCAGTACTTC

d_gene: -
j_gene: TRBJ2-7
v_gene: TRBV29-1
abundance: -
CDR3aa: CSVDSGGGQYF
CDR3nt: TGCAGCGTTGATTCGGGGGGCGGGCAGTACTTC

d_gene: -
j_gene: TRBJ2-5
v_gene: TRBV19
abundance: -
CDR3aa: CASAPGTQETQYF
CDR3nt: TGTGCCAGTGCCCCAGGGACTCAAGAGACCCAGTACTTC

d_gene: -
j_gene: TRBJ2-3
v_gene: TRBV27
abundance: -
CDR3aa: CASRRNQQPDTQYF
CDR3nt: TGTGCCAGCAGACGGAACCAACAGCCAGATACGCAGTATTTT

d_gene: TRBD2
j_gene: TRBJ2-7
v_gene: TRBV12-3/TRBV12-4
abundance: once
CDR3aa: CASSRTSDEQYF
CDR3nt: TGTGCCAGCAGTCGGACTAGCGACGAGCAGTACTTC

d_gene: -
j_gene: TRBJ1-5
v_gene: TRBV12-5
abundance: -
CDR3aa: CASGFLGQLNQPQHF
CDR3nt: TGTGCTAGTGGTTTTCTCGGACAGTTAAATCAGCCCCAGCATTTT

d_gene: -
j_gene: TRBJ2-7
v_gene: TRBV3-1/TRBV3-2
abundance: -
CDR3aa: CASSQVQGGEQYF
CDR3nt: TGTGCCAGCAGCCAAGTACAGGGAGGGGAGCAGTACTTC

d_gene: -
j_gene: TRBJ2-4
v_gene: TRBV6-6
abundance: few
CDR3aa: CASMDTENIQYF
CDR3nt: TGTGCCAGCATGGACACAGAAAACATTCAGTACTTC

d_gene: TRBD2
j_gene: TRBJ2-5
v_gene: TRBV13
abundance: -
CDR3aa: CASSLTRLAGRWQETQYF
CDR3nt: TGTGCCAGCAGCTTAACGCGACTAGCGGGTAGATGGCAAGAGACCCAGTACTTC

d_gene: -
j_gene: TRBJ2-3
v_gene: TRBV5-1
abundance: -
CDR3aa: CASSRGSGTDTQYF
CDR3nt: TGCGCCAGCAGTAGGGGGAGTGGAACAGATACGCAGTATTTT

d_gene: TRBD2
j_gene: TRBJ2-1
v_gene: TRBV10-3
abundance: -
CDR3aa: CAISSTSGTIGNEQFF
CDR3nt: TGTGCCATCAGTTCTACTAGCGGGACTATTGGAAATGAGCAGTTCTTC

d_gene: -
j_gene: TRBJ1-1
v_gene: TRBV6-5
abundance: -
CDR3aa: CASSYRSAPEAFF
CDR3nt: TGTGCCAGCAGTTACCGAAGCGCCCCCGAAGCTTTCTTT

d_gene: -
j_gene: TRBJ2-7
v_gene: TRBV3-1/TRBV3-2
abundance: -
CDR3aa: CASSPRASVSRSYEQYF
CDR3nt: TGTGCCAGCAGCCCCCGGGCTAGCGTTTCACGCTCCTACGAGCAGTACTTC

d_gene: TRBD1
j_gene: TRBJ1-2
v_gene: TRBV6-5
abundance: once
CDR3aa: CASSYTLTGATGYTF
CDR3nt: TGTGCCAGCAGTTATACCCTGACAGGGGCGACTGGCTACACCTTC

d_gene: -
j_gene: TRBJ2-7
v_gene: TRBV10-3
abundance: -
CDR3aa: CAISEQSAVGQYF
CDR3nt: TGTGCCATCAGTGAGCAGTCCGCGGTGGGGCAGTACTTC